The 21 T cell receptor beta chains below come from one sample, sequenced in a study of blood T cell repertoires in COVID-19. Method: immunoSEQ multiplex PCR; TCRdb's copy keeps in-frame clones and lacks some. The repertoire consists of about 210,000 clones, with approximately 84% occurring once and the leading ten covering approximately 8%. Material: peripheral blood. These receptors were collected from a woman in her forties or fifties with active or convalescent COVID-19.

The chain employs TRBV6-1 and TRBJ1-5; 7 bases line up with TRBD1. This CDR3 contains 14 residues. V lost 3 bases and J lost 4; bases outside the gene matches: 3. The V gene's germline CDR1 is MNHNS and CDR2 SASEGT. The CDR3 DNA reads as TGTGCCAGCAGTGAGACAGGGCAGAATCAGCCCCAGCATTTT. Its protein is CASSETGQNQPQHF.

The rearrangement links TRBV19 to TRBJ1-2; possible D gene TRBD1, 5 bases. V was pared by 4 bases and J by 2 bases, with 14 bases between. This CDR3 has 15 residues. The germline V gene has CDR1 LNHDA and CDR2 SQIVND (reference sequence). CDR3 sequence: CASSTYETANYGYTF. The CDR3 DNA sequence: TGTGCCAGTAGTACATATGAGACAGCCAACTATGGCTACACCTTC.

To note about this clone: At one end, the junction sequence differs from germline, possibly due to a read error. This chain uses TRBV10-2 with TRBJ1-1; 7 bases agree with TRBD1. Germline V gene sequence: CDR1 WSHSY, CDR2 SAAADI. The CDR3 spans 12 residues. As DNA, the CDR3 is TGCGCCAGCAGGGACGGGACAGTATCAGCGGCCTTT. It codes for CASRDGTVSAAF.

The chain is built from TRBV7-8 and TRBJ2-1; D is ambiguous. Between the trimmed V and J ends, which lost 6 bases and 0 bases, there was a span of 12 bases. Germline V CDR1 and CDR2: SGHVS, FQNEAQ. The CDR3 spans 15 residues. The CDR3 here is CASSTTESSYNEQFF. Here the CDR3 DNA reads TGTGCCAGCAGTACCACAGAGAGCTCCTACAATGAGCAGTTCTTC.

A remark on this clone: Other DNA sequences in this sample translate to the same CDR3. The chain employs TRBV7-9 and TRBJ2-5, with 10 nucleotides matching TRBD1. Germline loops: CDR1 SEHNR, CDR2 FQNEAQ (reference sequence). Trimming removed 0 bases from V and 5 bases from J; junction bases left unmatched: 6. The CDR3 covers 16 residues. DNA of the CDR3: TGTGCCAGCAGCTTAGCGCGGGACAGGGGCAGGGAGACCCAGTACTTC. Translation gives CASSLARDRGRETQYF.

The chain joins TRBV28 to TRBJ1-3; D gene ambiguous. Germline CDR1 is MDHEN and CDR2 is SYDVKM. Trimming shortened V by 6 bases and J by 1 base, and 16 bases separated the two germline ends. This CDR3 has 16 residues. In DNA form, the CDR3 reads TGTGCCAGCAGCTCCCATGGAGCGTCTTCTGGAAACACCATATATTTT. Translating it yields CASSSHGASSGNTIYF.

V gene TRBV28 combines with J gene TRBJ2-3; 9 nucleotides match TRBD1. Per germline, CDR1 MDHEN and CDR2 SYDVKM. V was pared by 6 bases and J by 3 bases, with 1 base of the junction left unmatched. The CDR3 sequence is 13 residues long. The CDR3 loop reads CASRDRGTDTQYF. The CDR3 region has the DNA TGTGCCAGCAGGGACAGGGGAACAGATACGCAGTATTTT.

V and J are TRBV28 and TRBJ2-5, with D possibly TRBD2 on 5 matching bases. V dropped 5 bases and J dropped 4 bases, with 14 bases sitting between them. Per germline, CDR1 MDHEN and CDR2 SYDVKM. This CDR3 has 14 amino acids. The DNA of the CDR3 is TGTGCCAGCAGTCCAGGAGGTGAGGCAGAGACCCAGTACTTC. Protein product: CASSPGGEAETQYF.

CDR3 sequence (DNA): TGTGCCAGCAACAGAGACGGAATGAACACTGAAGCTTTCTTT. Protein: CASNRDGMNTEAFF. V and J are TRBV7-9 and TRBJ1-1; no clear D gene. This CDR3 contains 14 residues. Germline loops: CDR1 SEHNR, CDR2 FQNEAQ (reference sequence). V was shortened by 7 bases and J by 0 bases, with 12 bases between the two germline ends. Together with reference TRBV7-9 and TRBJ1-1, the CDR3 gives the full variable domain: DTGVSQNPRHKITKRGQNVTFRCDPISEHNRLYWYRQTLGQGPEFLTYFQNEAQLEKSRLLSDRFSAERPKGSFSTLEIQRTEQGDSAMYLCASNRDGMNTEAFFGQGTRLTVV.

The gene calls are TRBV5-4 and TRBJ1-1; no reliable D call. Trimming removed 3 bases at V and 0 bases at J, with 15 bases between. The CDR3 runs 16 residues. Looked up from germline, CDR1 is SGHNT and CDR2 is YYREEE (reference sequence). The CDR3 nucleotides are TGTGCCAGCAGCTCGGACTTATTAATAATGAACACTGAAGCTTTCTTT. Translation: CASSSDLLIMNTEAFF.

The CDR3 DNA reads TGTGCCAGCAGCCAGCAGCGGGCTGGAAACACCATATATTTT. Encoded protein: CASSQQRAGNTIYF. V is TRBV14 and J is TRBJ1-3; no reliable D call. CDR1 and CDR2 (germline): SGHDN, FVKESK. The ends were cut back, 3 bases at V and 2 bases at J, with 8 bases in the middle. The CDR3 sequence is 14 residues long.

The chain employs TRBV11-2 and TRBJ2-2; a weak D match, TRBD2 (6 bases). V dropped 6 bases and J dropped 4 bases, with 15 bases sitting between them. The CDR3 consists of 15 residues. Germline V gene lookup returns CDR1 SGHAT and CDR2 FQNNGV. The CDR3 region is CASRPLGGLTGELFF. The CDR3 nucleotides read TGTGCCAGCAGGCCCTTGGGAGGACTCACCGGGGAGCTGTTTTTT.

This chain joins TRBV13 and TRBJ1-2; D is unclear. From germline, CDR1 is PRHDT and CDR2 FYEKMQ (reference sequence). Trimming took 3 bases from V and 1 from J, leaving 9 bases between them. The CDR3 totals 14 residues. The CDR3 DNA reads TGTGCCAGCAGCTTCATGTCAGTTAACTATGGCTACACCTTC. Translation gives CASSFMSVNYGYTF.

This chain joins TRBV11-2 and TRBJ1-1, with D possibly being TRBD1 (5 bases). From germline, CDR1 is SGHAT and CDR2 FQNNGV. Trimming shortened V by 4 bases and J by 3 bases, and 15 bases separated the two germline ends. CDR3 length: 15 residues. CDR3 coding DNA: TGTGCCAGCAGCTGGTTCGGAACAGGACACACTGAAGCTTTCTTT. Translating it yields CASSWFGTGHTEAFF.

J is TRBJ2-3 and V is TRBV5-1; D is perhaps TRBD1 (6 bases). Germline values: CDR1 SGHRS, CDR2 YFSETQ. CDR3 size: 14 residues. V lost 0 bases, J lost 4 bases, and 9 bases lay in between. CDR3 sequence: CASSLVPGADTQYF. The CDR3 coding sequence is TGCGCCAGCAGCTTGGTCCCAGGGGCAGATACGCAGTATTTT. Using reference TRBV5-1 and TRBJ2-3 for the parts outside the CDR3, the full variable domain is KAGVTQTPRYLIKTRGQQVTLSCSPISGHRSVSWYQQTPGQGLQFLFEYFSETQRNKGNFPGRFSGRQFSNSRSEMNVSTLELGDSALYLCASSLVPGADTQYFGPGTRLTVL.

The V call is TRBV30, the J call TRBJ1-4; the D gene is possibly TRBD1 (6 bases). The CDR3 sequence is 11 residues long. In germline, CDR1 is GTSNPN, CDR2 SVGIG (reference sequence). The ends were cut back, 5 bases at V and 8 bases at J, with 9 bases in the middle. The CDR3 DNA reads TGTGCCTGGGGACAGAAGGAAAAACTGTTTTTT. Encoded protein: CAWGQKEKLFF.

The chain joins TRBV7-9 to TRBJ1-6; maybe TRBD1 (6 bases). The germline V gene has CDR1 SEHNR and CDR2 FQNEAQ (reference sequence). The length of the CDR3 is 14 residues. V was cut by 3 bases and J by 9 bases, with 12 bases left in between. The CDR3 loop is CASSLVQGTSPLHF. CDR3 nucleotide sequence: TGTGCCAGCAGCTTGGTTCAGGGGACTTCACCCCTCCACTTT. Filled out from reference TRBV7-9 and TRBJ1-6, the complete variable domain reads DTGVSQNPRHKITKRGQNVTFRCDPISEHNRLYWYRQTLGQGPEFLTYFQNEAQLEKSRLLSDRFSAERPKGSFSTLEIQRTEQGDSAMYLCASSLVQGTSPLHFGNGTRLTVT.

This chain links TRBV5-1 with TRBJ2-3, with TRBD2 matching over 8 bases. Looked up from germline, CDR1 is SGHRS and CDR2 is YFSETQ. This CDR3 comprises 18 residues. The junction had 11 bases not matched to a gene; V was cut back by 0 bases and J by 2 bases. CDR3 nucleotides: TGCGCCAGCAGCTTGGTGGCTAGCGGCGGGGGGTCCACAGATACGCAGTATTTT. Amino acids: CASSLVASGGGSTDTQYF.

The chain joins TRBV24-1 to TRBJ2-2; perhaps TRBD2 as D (6 bases). The V end was cut by 5 bases, the J end by 3 bases, with 12 bases between. The CDR3 contains 15 residues. Germline CDR1 and CDR2: KGHDR and SFDVKD. In DNA form, the CDR3 reads TGTGCCACCAGTGTTTCGCGGGGCCACACCGGGGAGCTGTTTTTT. Encoded protein: CATSVSRGHTGELFF.

The chain has TRBV28 and TRBJ2-7; D possibly corresponds to TRBD2 (6 bases). The germline V gene encodes CDR1 MDHEN and CDR2 SYDVKM. This CDR3 region has 13 residues. V lost 6 bases and J 2 bases, leaving 11 bases between the germline ends. The CDR3 sequence: CASSRGTPYEQYV. The DNA of the CDR3 is TGTGCCAGCAGCCGCGGGACTCCCTACGAGCAGTACGTC.

This chain links TRBV6-1 with TRBJ1-4; D uncertain. CDR1 and CDR2 (germline): MNHNS, SASEGT. V was pared by 4 bases and J by 6 bases, with 21 bases between. The CDR3 totals 17 residues. CDR3: CASSVFAIRFRDEKLFF. In nucleotides, the CDR3 is TGTGCCAGCAGTGTATTCGCCATTCGCTTTCGGGATGAAAAACTGTTTTTT.